This TCR beta chain stems from a study of blood T cell repertoires in COVID-19 (dated by TCRdb to the early 2020s). For context, the study as a whole: The collaborator samples originated in the United States, Italy and Spain and spanned the acute and convalescent phases of COVID-19. The samples were drawn from two sources: the first 160 participants of the ongoing ImmuneRACE study, and over 950 subjects contributed by 6 global collaborators. The material from the prospective study consisted of cDNA or gDNA derived from T cells, B-cell-depleted T cells, or PBMCs. The repertoires were released in a freely available public database intended as a resource for research on the immune response to SARS-CoV-2. Where available, HLA class I and class II types were obtained from metadata supplied by the sample provider rather than from assay-based typing. Sample metadata almost always included a de-identified subject ID, COVID-19 status, age in years and sex. Subjects who had been exposed to COVID-19, were actively infected with it, or had recovered from it provided the deeply sampled blood TCRbeta repertoires that made up the dataset. The full study reports these points: Clinical and demographic metadata were provided uncurated, with the amount varying by source and participant.

TCRbeta CDR3 regions were amplified from genomic DNA using the immunoSEQ Assay, a bias-controlled multiplex PCR. On the study's bioinformatics: The number of nucleated cells in each sample was estimated by amplification of reference gene primers within the assay. Sequence reads were collapsed and filtered to measure the absolute abundance of every unique TCRbeta CDR3 rearrangement. For each sample, productive Simpson clonality was calculated as the square root of Simpson's diversity index over productive rearrangements. TCRdb took over this immuneACCESS table, retaining in-frame rearrangements with V and J assigned. Such tables are incomplete; in checked studies, under half of the missing clones stem from an unresolved V gene, and the remainder is unexplained. V, J and clone size reflect that table, while D and trimming were determined from the DNA. In all, the sample holds about 64,000 clones, and roughly 82% of those were seen once. Roughly 5.6% of the sample is in the top ten clones.

As concerns this clone: Its antigen target is currently unknown. The sample holds no much larger clone one base away, and base qualities are not on file.

From the cysteine through the phenylalanine, the CDR3 covers 10 amino acids. Only CDR3 DNA is held: 30 bases, read in frame from base 1. V trim: 6 bases; J trim: 14 bases; unmatched bases: 9. CDR1 SQVTM and CDR2 ANQGSEA were looked up in the germline V gene. Each collaborating institution followed its own protocols to collect whole blood in K2EDTA tubes. For TCRbeta analysis, collaborator samples were shipped as frozen whole blood, as isolated PBMCs, or as DNA extracted from either sample type. The sequencing input was peripheral blood. The sequence was collected from a woman between 55 and 75 years old with acute or convalescent COVID-19. Recombination joined TRBV29-1 with TRBJ1-2, with TRBD1 identical over 7 junction bases. The CDR3 protein sequence reads: CSVLDRVATF. The DNA sequence follows: TGCAGCGTCCTAGACAGGGTGGCTACCTTC.